This T cell receptor (beta chain) came from a study of blood T cell repertoires in COVID-19. The CDR3 consists of 15 residues. The V end was cut by 1 base, the J end by 1 base, with 8 bases between. The germline CDR1 and CDR2 sequences are SGHTA and FQGNSA. Assay used: immunoSEQ multiplex PCR; TCRdb lists only in-frame clones, some missing. Of over 80,000 clones detected, more than 75% appear once; the ten largest clones hold about 20%. The specimen sequenced was peripheral blood. The chain is built from TRBV7-2 and TRBJ1-3; D might be TRBD1 (5 bases). The TCR comes from a human donor in a cohort sampled during active COVID-19. CDR3 sequence (DNA): TGTGCCAGCAGCTTAGTCGGGGGTTCTGGAAACACCATATATTTT. This sequence encodes CASSLVGGSGNTIYF.